A single sample is the source of the 25 T cell receptor beta chains below, sequenced in a study of OX40 agonist ivuxolimab in advanced cancers. Profiled with immunoSEQ multiplex PCR; TCRdb holds only in-frame clones, not every one. The sample includes tens of thousands of clones, roughly 80% of them seen just once. The sequences come from CD4+ or CD8+ T cells sorted from blood, collected in a trial of the OX40 agonist ivuxolimab. These receptors were obtained from an adult with an advanced solid tumor such as melanoma, head and neck, liver or kidney cancer.

The chain employs TRBV19 and TRBJ1-1; D call uncertain. This CDR3 has 13 residues. In germline, CDR1 is LNHDA, CDR2 SQIVND (reference sequence). V was trimmed by 7 bases and J by 6 bases, leaving 15 bases between them. In nucleotides, the CDR3 is TGTGCCAGTAAAGTCTTAGGAGTCTCTGAAGCTTTCTTT. It codes for CASKVLGVSEAFF.

This clone was counted only a few times. The chain employs TRBV2 and TRBJ2-3, with no clear D. This CDR3 has 13 amino acids. The germline CDR1 and CDR2 sequences are SNHLY and FYNNEI. V was pared by 6 bases and J by 3 bases, with 10 bases between. CDR3: CASRISRTDTQYF. The CDR3 DNA follows: TGTGCCAGCAGAATTTCGAGGACAGATACGCAGTATTTT. Combining the CDR3 with reference TRBV2 and TRBJ2-3 gives the whole variable domain EPEVTQTPSHQVTQMGQEVILRCVPISNHLYFYWYRQILGQKVEFLVSFYNNEISEKSEIFDDQFSVERPDGSNFTLKIRSTKLEDSAMYFCASRISRTDTQYFGPGTRLTVL.

This clone showed up just once. The chain combines TRBV7-6 with TRBJ1-6; 7 nucleotides match TRBD1. Germline V gene data show CDR1 as SGHVS and CDR2 as FNYEAQ. The CDR3 loop spans 14 amino acids. J gave up 7 bases and V 5 bases, and 5 bases lay outside the gene matches. The CDR3 loop is CASSHRQGNSPLHF. In nucleotides, the CDR3 is TGTGCCAGCAGCCACAGACAGGGCAATTCACCCCTCCACTTT. Complete variable domain (other parts from reference TRBV7-6 and TRBJ1-6): GAGVSQSPRYKVTKRGQDVALRCDPISGHVSLYWYRQALGQGPEFLTYFNYEAQQDKSGLPNDRFSAERPEGSISTLTIQRTEQRDSAMYRCASSHRQGNSPLHFGNGTRLTVT.

The chain is built from TRBV5-1 and TRBJ1-5, with D unclear. This CDR3 is built from 14 residues. V was clipped by 0 bases and J by 2 bases, with 6 bases between them. Germline CDR1 SGHRS, CDR2 YFSETQ. In DNA, the CDR3 is TGCGCCAGCAGCTTGGGGGAGGGCAATCAGCCCCAGCATTTT. Amino acids: CASSLGEGNQPQHF.

V and J are TRBV28 and TRBJ1-1; D call uncertain. Germline V gene sequence: CDR1 MDHEN, CDR2 SYDVKM. V lost 3 bases to trimming and J lost 0 bases, with 2 bases between them. This CDR3 comprises 12 residues. The CDR3 DNA reads TGTGCCAGCAGTTTTTTGAACACTGAAGCTTTCTTT. It codes for CASSFLNTEAFF.

The genes are TRBV7-9 and TRBJ1-4, with 8 bases fitting TRBD1. Unmatched junction bases numbered 4, after V lost 1 base and J lost 3 bases. The CDR3 runs 16 residues. Per germline, CDR1 SEHNR and CDR2 FQNEAQ (reference sequence). DNA of the CDR3: TGTGCCAGCAGCTTAGGCCTGACAGGGGCTAATGAAAAACTGTTTTTT. Protein product: CASSLGLTGANEKLFF.

The chain joins TRBV27 to TRBJ1-4; 10 bases match TRBD1. The germline CDR1 and CDR2 sequences are MNHEY and SMNVEV (reference sequence). This CDR3 has 18 residues. The J segment lost 5 bases and the V segment lost 6 bases, leaving 15 bases of the junction unmatched. In DNA, the CDR3 is TGTGCCAGCAGCTTCTCCTCCCTCCCGGGACAGGGGAATGAAAAACTGTTTTTT. It codes for CASSFSSLPGQGNEKLFF.

The rearrangement links TRBV10-2 to TRBJ1-2; a possible D gene is TRBD1 (5 bases). The CDR3 has 12 residues. V dropped 2 bases and J dropped 4 bases, with 5 bases sitting between them. CDR1 is WSHSY and CDR2 is SAAADI in the germline V gene. The CDR3 is CASSETGYGYTF. The CDR3 DNA follows: TGCGCCAGCAGTGAGACAGGCTATGGCTACACCTTC.

This CDR3 is CASSHSARDEQFF. DNA for the CDR3: TGCGCCAGCAGCCATTCTGCGCGGGATGAGCAGTTCTTC. This rearrangement joins TRBV4-1 to TRBJ2-1, with D perhaps TRBD2 (5 bases). From germline, CDR1 is MGHRA and CDR2 YSYEKL. V was cut by 3 bases and J by 8 bases, with 11 bases left in between. CDR3 length equals 13 residues.

J is TRBJ2-7 and V is TRBV28; D gene uncertain. V dropped 6 bases and J dropped 4 bases, with 19 bases sitting between them. CDR1 is MDHEN, CDR2 SYDVKM, per germline. CDR3 length: 15 residues. This CDR3 is CASSYAGHPPYEQYF. The CDR3 DNA sequence: TGTGCCAGCAGCTACGCCGGGCACCCGCCTTACGAGCAGTACTTC. The full variable domain, its missing parts supplied by reference TRBV28 and TRBJ2-7, is DVKVTQSSRYLVKRTGEKVFLECVQDMDHENMFWYRQDPGLGLRLIYFSYDVKMKEKGDIPEGYSVSREKKERFSLILESASTNQTSMYLCASSYAGHPPYEQYFGPGTRLTVT.

This clone was seen more than once but under ten times. The chain recombines TRBV30 with TRBJ2-7, with D possibly being TRBD1 or TRBD2 (5 bases each). Deletions cut 3 bases from V and 2 bases from J, with 17 bases between. The CDR3 covers 15 residues. Germline V gives CDR1 GTSNPN, CDR2 SVGIG (reference sequence). In nucleotides, the CDR3 is TGTGCCTGGAGCGGAGGACACTATAATGCCTACGAGCAGTACTTC. Encoded protein: CAWSGGHYNAYEQYF.

The CDR3 nucleotides are TGTGCCAGTAGTATAGGCGGGTTCTATGGCTACACCTTC. Amino acids: CASSIGGFYGYTF. This rearrangement joins TRBV19 to TRBJ1-2; no firm D call. V lost 1 base to trimming and J lost 4 bases, with 7 bases between them. CDR3 length: 13 amino acids. CDR1 LNHDA and CDR2 SQIVND come from the germline V gene (reference sequence).

This chain joins TRBV28 and TRBJ1-5; D gene uncertain. The CDR3 consists of 14 residues. Trimming removed 5 bases from V and 7 bases from J, with 15 bases in between. CDR1 is MDHEN and CDR2 is SYDVKM in the germline V gene. In DNA, the CDR3 is TGTGCCAGCAGTGGGTCACAACCCCCCCAGCCCCAGCATTTT. It is translated as CASSGSQPPQPQHF.

This sequence joins TRBV9 and TRBJ2-1, with D tentatively TRBD2 (6 bases). Between the trimmed V and J ends, which lost 1 base and 7 bases, there was a span of 9 bases. Per germline, CDR1 SGDLS and CDR2 YYNGEE. CDR3 size: 13 residues. CDR3 amino acids: CASSVLGGNEQFF. For the CDR3, the DNA is TGTGCCAGCAGCGTATTGGGGGGAAATGAGCAGTTCTTC.

The rearrangement links TRBV7-9 to TRBJ2-2; unclear D gene. V was cut by 3 bases and J by 6 bases, with 8 bases left in between. CDR1 and CDR2 from the germline V gene are SEHNR and FQNEAQ (reference sequence). The CDR3 totals 13 residues. The CDR3 loop reads CASSLLGSGELFF. CDR3 sequence (DNA): TGTGCCAGCAGCTTGCTAGGGTCCGGGGAGCTGTTTTTT.

V usage is TRBV4-2 and J usage is TRBJ1-3, with D unresolved. Per germline, CDR1 LGHNA and CDR2 YNFKEQ. The CDR3 totals 17 residues. The V gene lost 0 bases and the J gene lost 3 bases, with 15 bases spanning the gap. DNA for the CDR3: TGTGCCAGCAGCCAAGAGGTTAGCGGTGGGTTTGGAAACACCATATATTTT. It is translated as CASSQEVSGGFGNTIYF.

The chain links TRBV19 to TRBJ2-7; TRBD1 agrees at 8 bases. The germline V gene encodes CDR1 LNHDA and CDR2 SQIVND (reference sequence). J gave up 9 bases and V 2 bases, and 9 bases lay outside the gene matches. This CDR3 comprises 14 residues. This chain's CDR3 is CASSITGQGTVQYF. CDR3 DNA: TGTGCCAGTAGTATAACTGGACAGGGTACTGTGCAGTACTTC. Using reference TRBV19 and TRBJ2-7 for the parts outside the CDR3, the full variable domain is DGGITQSPKYLFRKEGQNVTLSCEQNLNHDAMYWYRQDPGQGLRLIYYSQIVNDFQKGDIAEGYSVSREKKESFPLTVTSAQKNPTAFYLCASSITGQGTVQYFGPGTRLTVT.

V and J are TRBV10-3 and TRBJ2-4, with a possible D match to TRBD2 (5 bases). V lost 3 bases to trimming and J lost 14 bases, with 14 bases between them. The CDR3 length is 12 residues. CDR1 and CDR2 from the germline V gene are ENHRY and SYGVKD. The CDR3 loop is CAISDSSEREYF. The CDR3 coding sequence is TGTGCCATCAGTGACAGTAGCGAGAGGGAGTACTTC.

The chain uses TRBV11-2 and TRBJ2-1, with TRBD2 matching 11 bases. Trimming removed 1 base from V and 6 bases from J; junction bases left unmatched: 11. The germline V gene has CDR1 SGHAT and CDR2 FQNNGV. The CDR3 spans 18 residues. This chain's CDR3 is CASSLGKLAGEQGNEQFF. In nucleotides, the CDR3 is TGTGCCAGCAGCTTAGGCAAACTAGCGGGAGAGCAAGGCAATGAGCAGTTCTTC.

The rearrangement joins TRBV7-8 to TRBJ2-7; 9 bases are shared with TRBD2. Per the germline V gene, CDR1 is SGHVS and CDR2 is FQNEAQ. This CDR3 is built from 12 residues. V was pared by 5 bases and J by 12 bases, with 8 bases of the junction left unmatched. CDR3 coding DNA: TGTGCCAGCAGCCGACCGGGACTAGCTACGTACTTC. Translating it yields CASSRPGLATYF.

The chain couples TRBV11-2 to TRBJ2-7, with 9 bases aligning to TRBD2. Germline V CDR1 and CDR2: SGHAT, FQNNGV. CDR3 length: 17 amino acids. The V segment lost 1 base and the J segment 0 bases; nucleotides outside the gene matches: 7. DNA for the CDR3: TGTGCCAGCAGCTTAGGTTTAGCGGGGGACCACTCCTACGAGCAGTACTTC. It codes for CASSLGLAGDHSYEQYF.

The count of this clone is one. The rearrangement joins TRBV2 to TRBJ2-3; 8 nucleotides agree with TRBD1. The CDR3 has 17 residues. CDR1 is SNHLY and CDR2 is FYNNEI in the germline V gene. J gave up 5 bases and V 0 bases, and 10 bases lay outside the gene matches. CDR3 sequence: CASSEALPRTGLDTQYF. The CDR3 region has the DNA TGTGCCAGCAGTGAAGCCCTTCCTCGGACAGGGTTAGATACGCAGTATTTT.

The chain couples TRBV7-9 to TRBJ2-1; D remains unclear. Trimming shortened V by 4 bases and J by 2 bases, and 12 bases separated the two germline ends. The germline V gene encodes CDR1 SEHNR and CDR2 FQNEAQ (reference sequence). The CDR3 has 15 residues. CDR3 coding DNA: TGTGCCAGCAGCTCGCCCACGTCCCCCTACAATGAGCAGTTCTTC. It is translated as CASSSPTSPYNEQFF.

The chain links TRBV18 to TRBJ2-7; 7 bases agree with TRBD1. Germline CDR1 and CDR2: KGHSH and LQKENI. The CDR3 is 14 amino acids. V gave up 3 bases and J gave up 6 bases; unmatched junction bases: 8. CDR3 in amino acids: CASSPLRDSVEQYF. The CDR3 DNA follows: TGTGCCAGCTCACCCCTCCGGGACAGTGTCGAGCAGTACTTC.

The CDR3 region has the DNA TGTGCCAGCAGCCCATTCCGAGATGAGCAGTTCTTC. Translation: CASSPFRDEQFF. The chain joins TRBV9 to TRBJ2-1; D is unresolved. This CDR3 comprises 12 residues. Germline CDR1 reads SGDLS; CDR2 reads YYNGEE. Trimming removed 4 bases at V and 8 bases at J, with 10 bases between.